This T cell receptor beta chain emerged from a study of T cell responses to AZD1222 COVID-19 vaccine. Concerning this clone itself: Its antigen is not identified.

Notes on the study in general: Spike-specific TCRs gained breadth and depth after people received two AZD1222 doses. A mostly white British donor set with more females was recruited, and clonal diversity was possibly underestimated.

The method was immunoSEQ multiplex PCR; TCRdb's version includes in-frame clones alone and lacks a portion of them. The table records around 110,000 clones, 90% of them present only once. Combined were second doses at about 4 or about 12 weeks. This sequence was found in an adult who received the AZD1222 COVID-19 vaccine. This specimen consisted of peripheral blood, obtained 28 days after the second AZD1222 dose.

CDR3 loop: CASSLDQAPGEAFF. The CDR3, as DNA: TGTGCCAGCAGCTTAGATCAAGCTCCTGGTGAAGCTTTCTTT. The chain carries TRBV11-2 and TRBJ1-1; D unresolved. Germline assignment: CDR1 SGHAT and CDR2 FQNNGV. The ends were cut back, 0 bases at V and 7 bases at J, with 12 bases in the middle. This CDR3 spans 14 amino acids.